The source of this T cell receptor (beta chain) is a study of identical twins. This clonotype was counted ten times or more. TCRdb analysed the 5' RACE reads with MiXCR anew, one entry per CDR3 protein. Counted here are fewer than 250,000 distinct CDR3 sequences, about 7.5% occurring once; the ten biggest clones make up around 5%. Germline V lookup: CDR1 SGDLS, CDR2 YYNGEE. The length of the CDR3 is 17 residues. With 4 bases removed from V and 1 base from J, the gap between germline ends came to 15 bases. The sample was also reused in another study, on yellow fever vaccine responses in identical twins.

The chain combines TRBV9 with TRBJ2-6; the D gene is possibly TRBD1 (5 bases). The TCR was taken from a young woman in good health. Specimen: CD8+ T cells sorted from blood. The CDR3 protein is CASSLHHQGSGANVLTF. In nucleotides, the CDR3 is TGTGCCAGCAGCCTACACCATCAGGGATCTGGGGCCAACGTCCTGACTTTC.